In its sample, the clone carrying this T cell receptor (beta chain) was seen once. Some clones are missing from TCRdb's copy, which holds only in-frame ones; the method was immunoSEQ multiplex PCR. The sample lists 150,000 to 200,000 clones, around 94% occurring once. Germline loops: CDR1 SQVTM, CDR2 ANQGSEA. The junction had 4 bases not matched to a gene; V was cut back by 1 base and J by 4 bases. The length of the CDR3 is 15 residues. This specimen comes from a study of T cell responses to AZD1222 COVID-19 vaccine. J is TRBJ1-2 and V is TRBV29-1; 12 bases agree with TRBD1. The TCR comes from an adult in good health. The sample was peripheral blood, taken on day 0 of AZD1222 vaccination. CDR3 sequence: CSVEGGTGGSYGYTF. CDR3 bases: TGCAGCGTTGAAGGGGGGACAGGGGGCAGCTATGGCTACACCTTC.